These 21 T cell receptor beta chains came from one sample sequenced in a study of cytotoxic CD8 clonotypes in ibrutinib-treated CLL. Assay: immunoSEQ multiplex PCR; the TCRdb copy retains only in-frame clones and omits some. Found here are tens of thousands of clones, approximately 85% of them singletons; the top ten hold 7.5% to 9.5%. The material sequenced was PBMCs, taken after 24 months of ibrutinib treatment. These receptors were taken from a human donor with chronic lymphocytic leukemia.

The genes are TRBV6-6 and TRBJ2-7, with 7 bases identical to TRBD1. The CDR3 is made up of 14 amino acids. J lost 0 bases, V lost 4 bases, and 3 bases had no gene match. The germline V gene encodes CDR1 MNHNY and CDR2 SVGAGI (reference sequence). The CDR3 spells CASSSTGNSYEQYF. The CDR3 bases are TGTGCCAGCAGTTCGACAGGGAACTCCTACGAGCAGTACTTC.

CDR3 nucleotide sequence: TGTGCCAGCAGTGAGGGACAGGGCGGCTCCTACGAGCAGTACTTC. Translating gives CASSEGQGGSYEQYF. J is TRBJ2-7 and V is TRBV2; 9 bases align to TRBD1. The CDR3 sequence is 15 residues long. Trimming took 3 bases from V and 0 from J; bases not matched to a gene: 3. Germline values: CDR1 SNHLY, CDR2 FYNNEI.

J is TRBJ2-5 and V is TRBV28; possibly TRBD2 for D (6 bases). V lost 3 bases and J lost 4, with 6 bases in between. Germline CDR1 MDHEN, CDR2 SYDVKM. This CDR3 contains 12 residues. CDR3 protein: CASSFGGETQYF. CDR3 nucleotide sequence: TGTGCCAGCAGTTTCGGGGGAGAGACCCAGTACTTC.

CDR3 protein: CASSPRTGADYGYTF. The CDR3 bases are TGTGCCAGCAGCCCTCGGACAGGAGCTGACTATGGCTACACCTTC. The chain couples TRBV9 to TRBJ1-2, with 7 bases lining up with TRBD1. The V gene end was trimmed by 4 bases and the J gene end by 3 bases; junction bases not matched to a gene: 9. The CDR3 totals 15 residues. Germline loops: CDR1 SGDLS, CDR2 YYNGEE. The full variable domain, completed using reference TRBV9 and TRBJ1-2, is DSGVTQTPKHLITATGQRVTLRCSPRSGDLSVYWYQQSLDQGLQFLIQYYNGEERAKGNILERFSAQQFPDLHSELNLSSLELGDSALYFCASSPRTGADYGYTFGSGTRLTVV.

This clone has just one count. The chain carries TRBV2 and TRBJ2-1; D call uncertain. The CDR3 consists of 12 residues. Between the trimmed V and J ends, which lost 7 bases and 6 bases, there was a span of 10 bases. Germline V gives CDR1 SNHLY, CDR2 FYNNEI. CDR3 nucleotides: TGTGCCAGCAAAGAAGTAGCCAATGAGCAGTTCTTC. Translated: CASKEVANEQFF. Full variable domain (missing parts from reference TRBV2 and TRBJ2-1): EPEVTQTPSHQVTQMGQEVILRCVPISNHLYFYWYRQILGQKVEFLVSFYNNEISEKSEIFDDQFSVERPDGSNFTLKIRSTKLEDSAMYFCASKEVANEQFFGPGTRLTVL.

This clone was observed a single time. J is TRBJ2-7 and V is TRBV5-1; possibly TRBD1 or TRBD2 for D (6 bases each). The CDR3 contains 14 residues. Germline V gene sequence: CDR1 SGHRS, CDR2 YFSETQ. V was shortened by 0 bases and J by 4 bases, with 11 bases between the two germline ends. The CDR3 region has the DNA TGCGCCAGCAGCTTGGAGGGGGGCGTTTACGAGCAGTACTTC. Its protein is CASSLEGGVYEQYF.

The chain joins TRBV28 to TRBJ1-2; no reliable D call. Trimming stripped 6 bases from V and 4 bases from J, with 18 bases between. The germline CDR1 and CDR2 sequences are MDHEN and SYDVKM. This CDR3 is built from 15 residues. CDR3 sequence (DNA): TGTGCCAGCAGACCCGATCCCCACCGGAGCTATGGCTACACCTTC. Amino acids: CASRPDPHRSYGYTF.

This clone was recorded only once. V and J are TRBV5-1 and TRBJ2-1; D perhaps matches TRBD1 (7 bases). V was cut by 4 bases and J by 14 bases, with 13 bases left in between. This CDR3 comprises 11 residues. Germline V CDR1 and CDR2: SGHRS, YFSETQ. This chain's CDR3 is CASSISGGKFF. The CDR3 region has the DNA TGCGCCAGCAGCATCTCAGGGGGGAAGTTCTTC.

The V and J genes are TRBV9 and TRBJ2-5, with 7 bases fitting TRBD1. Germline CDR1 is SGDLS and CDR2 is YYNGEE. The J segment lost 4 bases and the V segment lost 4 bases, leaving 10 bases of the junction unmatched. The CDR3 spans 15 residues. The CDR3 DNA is TGTGCCAGCAGCCCCCGGGACAGTATGCGAGAGACCCAGTACTTC. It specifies CASSPRDSMRETQYF. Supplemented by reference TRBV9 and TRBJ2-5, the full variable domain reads DSGVTQTPKHLITATGQRVTLRCSPRSGDLSVYWYQQSLDQGLQFLIQYYNGEERAKGNILERFSAQQFPDLHSELNLSSLELGDSALYFCASSPRDSMRETQYFGPGTRLLVL.

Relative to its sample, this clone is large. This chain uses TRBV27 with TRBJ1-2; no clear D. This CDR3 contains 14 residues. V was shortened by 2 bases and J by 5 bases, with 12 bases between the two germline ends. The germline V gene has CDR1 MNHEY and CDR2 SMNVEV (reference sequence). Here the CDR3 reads CASSLGPGKYGYTF. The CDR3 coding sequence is TGTGCCAGCAGTTTAGGCCCAGGAAAGTATGGCTACACCTTC.

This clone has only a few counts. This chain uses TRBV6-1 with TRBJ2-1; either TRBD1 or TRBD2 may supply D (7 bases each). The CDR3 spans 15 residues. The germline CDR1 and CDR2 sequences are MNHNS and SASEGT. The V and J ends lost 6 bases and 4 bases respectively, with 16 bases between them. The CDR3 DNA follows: TGTGCCAGCAGCCCCCAGGGGGGGGAATACAATGAGCAGTTCTTC. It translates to CASSPQGGEYNEQFF.

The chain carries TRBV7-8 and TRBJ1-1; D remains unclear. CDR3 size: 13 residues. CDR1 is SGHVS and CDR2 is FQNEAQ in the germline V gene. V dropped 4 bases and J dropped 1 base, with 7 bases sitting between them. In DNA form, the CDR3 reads TGTGCCAGCAGCTCGGCCCCGAACACTGAAGCTTTCTTT. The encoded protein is CASSSAPNTEAFF.

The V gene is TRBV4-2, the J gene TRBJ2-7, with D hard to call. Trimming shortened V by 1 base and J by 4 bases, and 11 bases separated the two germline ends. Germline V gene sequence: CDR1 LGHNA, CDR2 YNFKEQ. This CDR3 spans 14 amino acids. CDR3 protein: CASSQAMPGYEQYF. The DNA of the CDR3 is TGTGCCAGCAGCCAAGCGATGCCTGGATACGAGCAGTACTTC.

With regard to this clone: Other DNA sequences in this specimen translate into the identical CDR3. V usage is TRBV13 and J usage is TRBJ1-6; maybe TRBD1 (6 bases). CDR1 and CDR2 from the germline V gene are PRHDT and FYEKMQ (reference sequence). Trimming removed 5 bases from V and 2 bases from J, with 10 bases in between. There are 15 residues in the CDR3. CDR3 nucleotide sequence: TGTGCCAGCAGCCCCCGGGACACCTATAATTCACCCCTCCACTTT. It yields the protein CASSPRDTYNSPLHF.

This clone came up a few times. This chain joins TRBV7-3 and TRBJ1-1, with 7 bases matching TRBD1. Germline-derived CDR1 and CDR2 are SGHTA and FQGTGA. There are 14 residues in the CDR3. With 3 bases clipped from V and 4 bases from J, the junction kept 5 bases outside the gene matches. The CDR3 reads CASSFQGGGTEAFF. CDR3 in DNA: TGTGCCAGCAGCTTCCAGGGGGGCGGCACTGAAGCTTTCTTT.

The CDR3 coding sequence is TGTGCCAGCACCCGACAGGGGGGGCGCCCCGGGGAGACCCAGTACTTC. Protein sequence: CASTRQGGRPGETQYF. The gene calls are TRBV2 and TRBJ2-5, with 9 bases aligning to TRBD1. The trim removed 7 bases at V and 5 bases at J, leaving 14 bases unmatched. Germline V gene data show CDR1 as SNHLY and CDR2 as FYNNEI. The length of the CDR3 is 16 residues.

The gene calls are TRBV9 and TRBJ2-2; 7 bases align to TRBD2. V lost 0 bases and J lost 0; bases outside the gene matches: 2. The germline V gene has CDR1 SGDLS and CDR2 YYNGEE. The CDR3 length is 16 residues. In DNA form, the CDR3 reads TGTGCCAGCAGCGTAGGTGGGGGGGCGAACACCGGGGAGCTGTTTTTT. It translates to CASSVGGGANTGELFF. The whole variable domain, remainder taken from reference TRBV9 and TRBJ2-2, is DSGVTQTPKHLITATGQRVTLRCSPRSGDLSVYWYQQSLDQGLQFLIQYYNGEERAKGNILERFSAQQFPDLHSELNLSSLELGDSALYFCASSVGGGANTGELFFGEGSRLTVL.

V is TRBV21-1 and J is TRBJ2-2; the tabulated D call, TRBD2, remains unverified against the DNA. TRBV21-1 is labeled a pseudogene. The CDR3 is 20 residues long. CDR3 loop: CASSKKFWRLGSSLDGELFF. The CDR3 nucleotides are TGTGCCAGCAGCAAGAAATTTTGGCGTCTTGGGAGTTCCCTGGACGGGGAGCTGTTTTTT.

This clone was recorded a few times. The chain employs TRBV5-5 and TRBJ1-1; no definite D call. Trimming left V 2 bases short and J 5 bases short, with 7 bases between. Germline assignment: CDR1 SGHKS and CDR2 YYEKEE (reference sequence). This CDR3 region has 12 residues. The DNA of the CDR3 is TGTGCCAGCAGCTTCGGAGAGACTGAAGCTTTCTTT. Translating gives CASSFGETEAFF.

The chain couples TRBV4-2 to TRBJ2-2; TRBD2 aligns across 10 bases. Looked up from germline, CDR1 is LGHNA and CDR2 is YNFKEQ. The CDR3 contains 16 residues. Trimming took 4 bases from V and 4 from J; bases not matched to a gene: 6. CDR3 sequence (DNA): TGTGCCAGCAGCCCGTTAGCGGGGGGTTTCACCGGGGAGCTGTTTTTT. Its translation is CASSPLAGGFTGELFF.

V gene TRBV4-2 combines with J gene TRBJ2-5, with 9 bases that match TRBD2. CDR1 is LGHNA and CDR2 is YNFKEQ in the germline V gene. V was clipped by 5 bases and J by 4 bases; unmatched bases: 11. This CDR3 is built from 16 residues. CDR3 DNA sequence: TGTGCCAGCAGCTCGGGCCAAGCGGGGGGCGTAGAGACCCAGTACTTC. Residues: CASSSGQAGGVETQYF.